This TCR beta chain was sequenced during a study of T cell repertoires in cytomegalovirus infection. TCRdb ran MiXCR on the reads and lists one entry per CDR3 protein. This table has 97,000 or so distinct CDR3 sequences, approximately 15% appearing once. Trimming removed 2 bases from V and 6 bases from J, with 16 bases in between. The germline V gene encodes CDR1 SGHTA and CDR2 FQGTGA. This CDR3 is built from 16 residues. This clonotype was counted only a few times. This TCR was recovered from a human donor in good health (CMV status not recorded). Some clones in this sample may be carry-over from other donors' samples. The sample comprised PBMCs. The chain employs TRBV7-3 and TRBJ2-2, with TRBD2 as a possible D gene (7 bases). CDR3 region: CASSLATPGGPGELFF. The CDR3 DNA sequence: TGTGCCAGCAGCTTAGCCACTCCCGGGGGGCCCGGGGAGCTGTTTTTT.